Listed below are T cell receptor beta chains from one sample, sequenced in a study of cytomegalovirus exposure and HLA in healthy donors. Sequencing was performed with immunoSEQ multiplex PCR; in TCRdb, only in-frame clones are kept and a portion is missing. The repertoire table contains some 120,000 clones. The sequenced sample was PBMCs. The receptors derive from a man younger than 45 in good health and CMV-seronegative. CDR3s include the opening cysteine and the closing phenylalanine or tryptophan. The D gene is left open where the match is weak.

V gene,D gene,J gene,CDR3 DNA,CDR3 protein
TRBV2,NA,TRBJ2-1,TGTGCCAGAGGGGGGGCGCAGGGATACAATGAGCAGTTCTTC,CARGGAQGYNEQFF
TRBV6-5,NA,TRBJ1-1,TGTGCCAGCAGTTATCGAGACAGATTGAACACTGAAGCTTTCTTT,CASSYRDRLNTEAFF
TRBV14,NA,TRBJ1-1,TGTGCCAGCAGCCCGCCCGGACTCTTTTTTGAAGCTTTCTTT,CASSPPGLFFEAFF
TRBV25-1,NA,TRBJ1-1,TGTGCCAGCAGAAAGGAGTGGAACACTGAAGCTTTCTTT,CASRKEWNTEAFF
TRBV10-3,NA,TRBJ2-3,TGTGCCATCAGTGAACGGGAGAGGCGGGCAGATACGCAGTATTTT,CAISERERRADTQYF
TRBV19,NA,TRBJ2-7,TGTGCCAGTAGTTTCGGAAGGGGTTCATACGAGCAGTACTTC,CASSFGRGSYEQYF
TRBV28,NA,TRBJ1-4,TGTGCCAGCTCAGAGGGGGTTCGGTGGCCAACTAATGAAAAACTGTTTTTT,CASSEGVRWPTNEKLFF
TRBV11-2,NA,TRBJ1-1,TGTGCCAGCAGCTTAGTGGGGGCGATTGGAACTGAAGCTTTCTTT,CASSLVGAIGTEAFF
TRBV5-6,TRBD1,TRBJ2-7,TGTGCCAGCAGCACGGGGACAGGGCAGGAGGAGCAGTACTTC,CASSTGTGQEEQYF
TRBV4-3,NA,TRBJ2-7,TGCGCCAGCAGCTCAGGCGGGGCTTCCTACGAGCAGTACTTC,CASSSGGASYEQYF
TRBV9,TRBD1,TRBJ1-3,TGTGCCAGCAGCCCGGGACAGGCACCCTCTGGAAACACCATATATTTT,CASSPGQAPSGNTIYF
TRBV5-5,TRBD1,TRBJ1-5,TGTGCCAGCAGCTTGGTGGACAGGGGATGGCAGCCCCAGCATTTT,CASSLVDRGWQPQHF
TRBV11-1,TRBD2,TRBJ2-1,TGTGCCAGCAGTCCCTTACTAGCGGTGAACAATGAGCAGTTCTTC,CASSPLLAVNNEQFF
TRBV7-9,NA,TRBJ2-5,TGTGCCAGCAGCTTAGGGCAGCAAGAGACCCAGTACTTC,CASSLGQQETQYF
TRBV27,NA,TRBJ1-5,TGTGCCAGCAGTTTTAACAGATATAGCAATCAGCCCCAGCATTTT,CASSFNRYSNQPQHF
TRBV7-6,TRBD2,TRBJ2-1,TGTGCCAGCAGTAAATCCGGACTAGCGACTGAGCAGTTCTTC,CASSKSGLATEQFF
TRBV18,TRBD1,TRBJ2-2,TGTGCCAGCTCCCCAAACAGGGGGCAGAACACCGGGGAGCTGTTTTTT,CASSPNRGQNTGELFF
TRBV7-9,TRBD1,TRBJ2-7,TGTGCCAGCAGCCCATTTGGGACAGGGGACTACGAGCAGTACTTC,CASSPFGTGDYEQYF
TRBV5-1,TRBD1,TRBJ1-6,TGCGCCAGCAGCGCGGGACAGGGCCGGAGCTCCTATAATTCACCCCTCCACTTT,CASSAGQGRSSYNSPLHF
TRBV9,NA,TRBJ1-2,TGTGCCAGCAGCCAGGGAGGGAACAACTATGGCTACACCTTC,CASSQGGNNYGYTF
TRBV5-8,NA,TRBJ2-1,TGTGCCAGCAGCCGGGGGGCCCTCCCTAGCCGCAATGAGCAGTTCTTC,CASSRGALPSRNEQFF
TRBV19,TRBD1,TRBJ2-2,TGTGCCAGTAGTGCGACAGGGGCGAACACCGGGGAGCTGTTTTTT,CASSATGANTGELFF
TRBV18,TRBD1,TRBJ1-1,TGTGCCAGCTCACCGTCCGCGCAGGGGGCTGGTGAAGCTTTCTTT,CASSPSAQGAGEAFF
TRBV5-4,TRBD1,TRBJ1-4,TGTGCCAGCAGCTATGCTAATACAGGGGAACGAAAACTGTTTTTT,CASSYANTGERKLFF
TRBV18,NA,TRBJ1-2,TGTGCCAGCTCAGATAGACAGCGCTATGGCTACACCTTC,CASSDRQRYGYTF
TRBV28,NA,TRBJ1-4,TGTGCCAGCAGTTCCCCTGGGGGGGCCACTAATGAAAAACTGTTTTTT,CASSSPGGATNEKLFF
TRBV14,NA,TRBJ2-5,TGTGCCAGCAGCAGGACAGTTAGGCAAGAGACCCAGTACTTC,CASSRTVRQETQYF
TRBV6-7,NA,TRBJ1-5,TGTGCCAGCAGTTACTCGATTTTGGCGGGAAACAATAGCAATCAGCCCCAGCATTTT,CASSYSILAGNNSNQPQHF
TRBV15,NA,TRBJ2-7,TGTGCCACCAGCCCGCGACTGGGCTACGAGCAGTACTTC,CATSPRLGYEQYF
TRBV2,TRBD2,TRBJ2-3,TGTGCCAGCAGCGCCATTGGGACTAGAAATCCCGATACGCAGTATTTT,CASSAIGTRNPDTQYF
TRBV28,NA,TRBJ2-7,TGTGCCAGCAGTTCAGGGGTCTCCGAGCAGTACTTC,CASSSGVSEQYF